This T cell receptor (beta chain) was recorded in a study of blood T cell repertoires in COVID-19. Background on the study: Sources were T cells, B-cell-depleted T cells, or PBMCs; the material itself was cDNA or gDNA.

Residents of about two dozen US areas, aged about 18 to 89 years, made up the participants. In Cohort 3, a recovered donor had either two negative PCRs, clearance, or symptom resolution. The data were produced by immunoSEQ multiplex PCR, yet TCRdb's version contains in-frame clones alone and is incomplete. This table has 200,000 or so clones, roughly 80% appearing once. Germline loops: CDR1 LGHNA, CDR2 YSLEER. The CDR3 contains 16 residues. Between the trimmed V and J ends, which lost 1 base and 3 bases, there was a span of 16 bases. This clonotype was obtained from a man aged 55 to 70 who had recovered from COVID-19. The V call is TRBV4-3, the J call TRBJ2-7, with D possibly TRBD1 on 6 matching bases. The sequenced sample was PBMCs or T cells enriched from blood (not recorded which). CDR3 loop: CASSQGRSGANYEQYF. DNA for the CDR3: TGCGCCAGCAGCCAAGGCCGGTCAGGGGCCAACTACGAGCAGTACTTC.